The entry that follows covers one T cell receptor (beta chain) sequence. Per germline, CDR1 SNHLY and CDR2 FYNNEI. Trimming shortened V by 5 bases and J by 0 bases, and 11 bases separated the two germline ends. CDR3 size: 15 residues. The data derive from a study of blood T cell repertoires in COVID-19. Assay: immunoSEQ multiplex PCR; the TCRdb copy retains only in-frame clones and omits some. The profile shows a few hundred thousand clones, approximately 88% of them singletons. Sequencing input: peripheral blood. The chain uses TRBV2 and TRBJ2-1, with TRBD1 as a possible D gene (6 bases). The clonotype was recovered from a woman aged 25 to 39 with COVID-19, enrolled during active disease. The DNA of the CDR3 is TGTGCCAGCAGTAACAGGGATCTCTCCTACAATGAGCAGTTCTTC. Translation: CASSNRDLSYNEQFF. The full variable domain, in which reference TRBV2 and TRBJ2-1 provide the parts outside the CDR3, is EPEVTQTPSHQVTQMGQEVILRCVPISNHLYFYWYRQILGQKVEFLVSFYNNEISEKSEIFDDQFSVERPDGSNFTLKIRSTKLEDSAMYFCASSNRDLSYNEQFFGPGTRLTVL.